In its sample, the clone carrying this T cell receptor beta chain was seen a few times. Next came a second PCR, run for roughly 7 to 12 cycles, which used a sample-barcoded 5' primer along with a J-beta primer mix. Each sample provided no less than 2.5 million CDR3-containing paired-end reads. MiXCR, run by TCRdb on the 5' RACE reads, gives a single entry per CDR3 protein. The sample lists just over 1 million distinct CDR3 sequences, over 35% seen once, with over 15% in the top ten. This sample was included in a study of blood T cells in healthy people across ages. CDR1 is DFQATT, CDR2 SNEGSKA, per germline (reference sequence). There are 14 residues in the CDR3. J lost 5 bases, V lost 7 bases, and 10 bases had no gene match.

The chain couples TRBV20-1 to TRBJ2-1, with 8 positions matching TRBD2. Sequenced material: blood. The sequence was collected from a woman in her sixties in good health. The CDR3 sequence: CSVTSGKGNNEQFF. The CDR3 region has the DNA TGCAGTGTTACTAGCGGAAAGGGTAACAATGAGCAGTTCTTC.